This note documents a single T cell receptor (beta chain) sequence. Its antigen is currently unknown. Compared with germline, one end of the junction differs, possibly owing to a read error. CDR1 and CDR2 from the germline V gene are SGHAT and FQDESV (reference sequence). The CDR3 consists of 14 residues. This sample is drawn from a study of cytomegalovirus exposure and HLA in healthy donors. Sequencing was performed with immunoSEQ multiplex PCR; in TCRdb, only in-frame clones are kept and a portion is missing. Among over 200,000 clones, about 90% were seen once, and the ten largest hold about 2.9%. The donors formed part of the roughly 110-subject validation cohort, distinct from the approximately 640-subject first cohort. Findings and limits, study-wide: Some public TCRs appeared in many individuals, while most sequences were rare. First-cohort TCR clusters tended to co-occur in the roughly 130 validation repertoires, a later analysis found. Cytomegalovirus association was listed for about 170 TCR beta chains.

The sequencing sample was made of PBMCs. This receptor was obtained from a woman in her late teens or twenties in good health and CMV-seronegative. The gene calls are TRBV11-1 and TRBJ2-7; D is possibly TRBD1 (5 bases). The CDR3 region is CASSPRQYSVAVRF. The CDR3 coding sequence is TGTGCCAGCAGCCCGCGACAGTATTCTGTGGCGGTAAGATTC.